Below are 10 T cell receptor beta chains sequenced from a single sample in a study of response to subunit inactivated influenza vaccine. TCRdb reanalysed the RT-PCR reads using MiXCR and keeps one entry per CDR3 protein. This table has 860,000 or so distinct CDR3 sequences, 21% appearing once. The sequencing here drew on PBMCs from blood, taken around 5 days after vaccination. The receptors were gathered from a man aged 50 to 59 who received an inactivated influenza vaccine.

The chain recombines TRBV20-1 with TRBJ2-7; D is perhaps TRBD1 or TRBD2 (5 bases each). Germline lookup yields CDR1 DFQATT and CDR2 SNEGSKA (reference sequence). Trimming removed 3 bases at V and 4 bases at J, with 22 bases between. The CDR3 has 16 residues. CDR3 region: CSASPRGGQGQYEQYF. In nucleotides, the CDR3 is TGCAGTGCTAGTCCCCGAGGCGGGCAGGGTCAGTACGAGCAGTACTTC.

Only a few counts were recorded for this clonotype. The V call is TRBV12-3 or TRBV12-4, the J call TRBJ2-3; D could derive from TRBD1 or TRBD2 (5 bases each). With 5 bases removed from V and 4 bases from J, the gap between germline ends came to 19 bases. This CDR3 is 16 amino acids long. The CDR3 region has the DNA TGTGCCAGCAGTACCCTGGAGGCCCCCAGGGCAGATACGCAGTATTTT. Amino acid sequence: CASSTLEAPRADTQYF.

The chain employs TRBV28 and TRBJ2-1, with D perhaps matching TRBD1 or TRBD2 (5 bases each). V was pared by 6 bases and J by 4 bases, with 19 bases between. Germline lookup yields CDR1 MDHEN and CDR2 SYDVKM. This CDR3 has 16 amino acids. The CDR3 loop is CASSSRLRGRYNEQFF. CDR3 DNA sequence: TGTGCCAGCAGCTCCAGATTGAGGGGCCGATACAATGAGCAGTTCTTC.

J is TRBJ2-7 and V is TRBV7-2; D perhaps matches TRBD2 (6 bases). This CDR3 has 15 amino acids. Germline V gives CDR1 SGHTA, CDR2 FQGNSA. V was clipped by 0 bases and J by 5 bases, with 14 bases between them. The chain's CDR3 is CASSLASGGNHEQYF. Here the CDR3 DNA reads TGTGCCAGCAGCTTAGCTTCTGGGGGGAACCACGAGCAGTACTTC.

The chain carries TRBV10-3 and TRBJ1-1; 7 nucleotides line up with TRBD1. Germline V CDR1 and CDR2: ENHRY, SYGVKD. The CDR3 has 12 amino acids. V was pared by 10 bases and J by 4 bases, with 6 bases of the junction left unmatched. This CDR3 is CATNDRVTEAFF. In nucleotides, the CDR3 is TGTGCCACCAATGACAGGGTCACTGAAGCTTTCTTT.

CDR3 loop: CSAYPGGYNEQFF. CDR3 DNA sequence: TGCAGTGCTTACCCCGGCGGCTACAATGAGCAGTTCTTC. V gene TRBV20-1 combines with J gene TRBJ2-1; D not resolved. The CDR3 sequence is 13 residues long. The ends were cut back, 5 bases at V and 3 bases at J, with 11 bases in the middle. Germline CDR1 and CDR2: DFQATT and SNEGSKA (reference sequence).

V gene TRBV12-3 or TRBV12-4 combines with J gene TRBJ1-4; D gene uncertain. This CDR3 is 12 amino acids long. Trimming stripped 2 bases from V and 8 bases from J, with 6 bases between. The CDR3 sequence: CASSLSEEKLFF. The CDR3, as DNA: TGTGCCAGCAGTTTATCGGAGGAAAAACTGTTTTTT.

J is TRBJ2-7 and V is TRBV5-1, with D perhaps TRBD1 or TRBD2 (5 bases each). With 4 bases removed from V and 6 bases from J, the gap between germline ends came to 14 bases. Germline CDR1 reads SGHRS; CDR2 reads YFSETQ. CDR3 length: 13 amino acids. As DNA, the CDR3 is TGCGCCAGCAGCAACGACGGGACCGGCGAGCAGTACTTC. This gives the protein CASSNDGTGEQYF.

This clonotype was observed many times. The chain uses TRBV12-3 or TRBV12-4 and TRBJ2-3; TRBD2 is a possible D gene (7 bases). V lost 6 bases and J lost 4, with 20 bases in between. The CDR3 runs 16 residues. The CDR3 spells CASSPDRGAGSDTQYF. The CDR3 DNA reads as TGTGCCAGCAGCCCAGACCGGGGGGCGGGATCAGATACGCAGTATTTT.

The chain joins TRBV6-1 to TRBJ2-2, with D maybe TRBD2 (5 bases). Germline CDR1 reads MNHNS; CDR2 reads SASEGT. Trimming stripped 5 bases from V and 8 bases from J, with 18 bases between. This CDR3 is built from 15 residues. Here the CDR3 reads CASSITRITRGELFF. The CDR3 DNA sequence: TGTGCCAGCAGTATCACTAGAATCACCAGAGGGGAGCTGTTTTTT.